This TCR beta chain stems from a study of radiotherapy plus CTLA-4 blockade in lung cancer. V lost 3 bases, J lost 3 bases, and 2 bases stayed unmatched. Looked up from germline, CDR1 is LNHNV and CDR2 is YYDKDF (reference sequence). This CDR3 is built from 14 residues. TCRdb's table, derived via immunoSEQ multiplex PCR, lists solely in-frame clones and lacks some. The sample lists approximately 80,000 clones, roughly 74% seen once, with approximately 10% in the top ten. In chemo-refractory metastatic non-small-cell lung cancer, patients got ipilimumab CTLA-4 blockade together with focal radiation. Turning to this clone: The antigen is undetermined.

Study-wide results and limits: TCR clones originating in tumors grew in number in blood after radiotherapy plus ipilimumab. Response was reportedly best predicted by early blood T cell clone dynamics, with interferon-beta.

The chain combines TRBV15 with TRBJ2-1, with 7 bases fitting TRBD2. The TCR sequence derives from a human donor with non-small cell lung cancer whose response to radiotherapy plus ipilimumab could not be evaluated. Specimen: peripheral blood, collected from a patient treated with radiotherapy plus ipilimumab. This chain's CDR3 is CATSRGGDYNEQFF. CDR3 DNA: TGTGCCACCAGCAGGGGGGGGGACTACAATGAGCAGTTCTTC. The full variable domain, rest sourced from reference TRBV15 and TRBJ2-1, is DAMVIQNPRYQVTQFGKPVTLSCSQTLNHNVMYWYQQKSSQAPKLLFHYYDKDFNNEADTPDNFQSRRPNTSFCFLDIRSPGLGDTAMYLCATSRGGDYNEQFFGPGTRLTVL.